The 32 T cell receptor beta chains presented below share a single source sample, sequenced in a study of shared clonotypes between healthy human individuals. Libraries were prepared by immunoSEQ multiplex PCR; TCRdb keeps only in-frame clonotypes and omits some of them. The sample has approximately 600,000 clones; approximately 95% are singletons. Cells designated naive CD8 were CD45RO-negative and were positively selected for CCR7, with terminally differentiated effector memory CD45RA+ cells excluded. The sample was naive CD8+ T cells sorted from blood. These receptors all come from a woman aged 25 to 39 in good health.

This chain links TRBV7-9 with TRBJ2-5, with D perhaps matching TRBD2 (5 bases). The germline V gene has CDR1 SEHNR and CDR2 FQNEAQ (reference sequence). The germline V and J ends were trimmed by 2 bases and 2 bases, with 9 bases remaining between them. This CDR3 is built from 14 residues. CDR3 nucleotides: TGTGCCAGCAGCTTATCAGAGGGACAAGAGACCCAGTACTTC. Amino acid sequence: CASSLSEGQETQYF.

The V gene is TRBV5-4, the J gene TRBJ2-1, with D uncertain. V dropped 3 bases and J dropped 6 bases, with 7 bases sitting between them. Per the germline V gene, CDR1 is SGHNT and CDR2 is YYREEE (reference sequence). This CDR3 has 12 amino acids. The CDR3 is CASSSPFNEQFF. CDR3 bases: TGTGCCAGCAGCTCACCATTCAATGAGCAGTTCTTC.

The J gene is TRBJ2-5, the V gene TRBV11-2, with D maybe TRBD2 (5 bases). CDR3 length: 13 residues. V was pared by 6 bases and J by 3 bases, with 11 bases between. Germline V gene lookup returns CDR1 SGHAT and CDR2 FQNNGV. CDR3 nucleotides: TGTGCCAGCAGGCCCGCCGGGGAAGAGACCCAGTACTTC. Translation: CASRPAGEETQYF.

This chain uses TRBV28 with TRBJ1-5; 7 positions match TRBD1. Unmatched junction bases numbered 7, after V lost 3 bases and J lost 5 bases. In germline, CDR1 is MDHEN, CDR2 SYDVKM. There are 15 residues in the CDR3. DNA of the CDR3: TGTGCCAGCAGTTTTCTCCAGGGGGGCTATCAGCCCCAGCATTTT. Amino acid sequence: CASSFLQGGYQPQHF.

The CDR3 is CASSITSGSYEQYF. CDR3 DNA sequence: TGTGCCAGCAGCATCACAAGCGGCTCCTACGAGCAGTACTTC. The chain has TRBV6-6 and TRBJ2-7, with D perhaps TRBD2 (5 bases). V dropped 6 bases and J dropped 0 bases, with 12 bases sitting between them. The CDR3 runs to 14 residues. CDR1 is MNHNY and CDR2 is SVGAGI in the germline V gene (reference sequence).

V and J are TRBV6-5 and TRBJ1-1; D is unresolved. Germline V gives CDR1 MNHEY, CDR2 SVGAGI. V lost 0 bases to trimming and J lost 10 bases, with 12 bases between them. The length of the CDR3 is 13 residues. DNA of the CDR3: TGTGCCAGCAGTTACTCGAGTGGTGATCTAGCTTTCTTT. This encodes CASSYSSGDLAFF.

The V and J genes are TRBV2 and TRBJ2-7; TRBD1 matches at 7 bases. V gave up 7 bases and J gave up 3 bases; unmatched junction bases: 12. This CDR3 contains 15 residues. Germline V gene sequence: CDR1 SNHLY, CDR2 FYNNEI. The CDR3 sequence is CASIESSPGGYEQYF. The CDR3 region has the DNA TGTGCCAGCATCGAAAGTTCTCCAGGGGGCTACGAGCAGTACTTC.

The CDR3 DNA is TGTGCCAGCAGCTTTGAGGTGGGGAGTCAGCCCCAGCATTTT. This codes for CASSFEVGSQPQHF. V usage is TRBV7-8 and J usage is TRBJ1-5, with unresolved D. The CDR3 consists of 14 residues. Germline loops: CDR1 SGHVS, CDR2 FQNEAQ. Trimming took off 3 bases at V and 6 bases at J, with 12 bases between the two ends.

This chain connects TRBV29-1 to TRBJ2-7, with 9 nucleotides matching TRBD2. This CDR3 has 14 amino acids. V was pared by 4 bases and J by 6 bases, with 10 bases of the junction left unmatched. Germline V lookup: CDR1 SQVTM, CDR2 ANQGSEA. For the CDR3, the DNA is TGCAGCGTTGTGGAGACTAGCGGTCCTCTCGAGCAGTACTTC. Translated: CSVVETSGPLEQYF.

V and J are TRBV7-8 and TRBJ2-7, with D possibly being TRBD1 (5 bases). The CDR3 spans 14 residues. With 1 base removed from V and 5 bases from J, the gap between germline ends came to 12 bases. Germline CDR1 is SGHVS and CDR2 is FQNEAQ. The CDR3 spells CASSLVLGRNEQYF. In DNA form, the CDR3 reads TGTGCCAGCAGCTTAGTGTTGGGGCGGAACGAGCAGTACTTC.

This clone was seen a few times. The V call is TRBV10-2, the J call TRBJ2-7, with D perhaps matching TRBD2 (6 bases). CDR1 is WSHSY and CDR2 is SAAADI in the germline V gene. CDR3 length equals 14 residues. The V and J ends lost 3 bases and 6 bases respectively, with 15 bases between them. CDR3 DNA: TGCGCCAGCAGTGAAGCCGGAGGGACGGGCGAGCAGTACTTC. Translation: CASSEAGGTGEQYF.

The chain employs TRBV29-1 and TRBJ2-4; D gene ambiguous. From germline, CDR1 is SQVTM and CDR2 ANQGSEA. Trimming took 7 bases from V and 3 from J, leaving 13 bases between them. CDR3 length: 13 residues. CDR3 residues: CSAHVGDKNIQYF. The CDR3 coding sequence is TGCAGCGCCCACGTCGGAGACAAAAACATTCAGTACTTC.

The chain uses TRBV7-9 and TRBJ2-3; D perhaps matches TRBD2 (6 bases). Trimming took off 6 bases at V and 4 bases at J, with 14 bases between the two ends. CDR1 is SEHNR, CDR2 FQNEAQ, per germline (reference sequence). The CDR3 runs to 14 residues. This CDR3 is CASSPGVAADTQYF. In nucleotides, the CDR3 is TGTGCCAGCAGTCCCGGGGTAGCGGCAGATACGCAGTATTTT.

The rearrangement links TRBV15 to TRBJ1-4; 9 positions match TRBD1. Germline trimming cut 5 bases from V and 2 bases from J; bases unmatched to any gene: 3. Looked up from germline, CDR1 is LNHNV and CDR2 is YYDKDF (reference sequence). The CDR3 consists of 15 residues. The chain's CDR3 is CATSWTGATNEKLFF. In DNA, the CDR3 is TGTGCCACCAGCTGGACAGGGGCTACTAATGAAAAACTGTTTTTT.

This clone appeared a few times. This sequence joins TRBV7-9 and TRBJ1-2; no clear D gene. This CDR3 is built from 14 residues. Germline CDR1 is SEHNR and CDR2 is FQNEAQ (reference sequence). Deletions cut 0 bases from V and 5 bases from J, with 10 bases between. The CDR3 spells CASSLAPEGYGYTF. CDR3 DNA sequence: TGTGCCAGCAGCTTAGCCCCGGAGGGATATGGCTACACCTTC.

This clone was recorded only once. The chain uses TRBV10-1 and TRBJ1-1; the D is unclear. Per germline, CDR1 WNHNN and CDR2 SYGVQD (reference sequence). Trimming shortened V by 0 bases and J by 2 bases, and 7 bases separated the two germline ends. The CDR3 totals 14 residues. CDR3 in DNA: TGCGCCAGCAGTGAGTCGAGAACAAACACTGAAGCTTTCTTT. Translating gives CASSESRTNTEAFF.

The chain combines TRBV13 with TRBJ2-1; tentatively, D is TRBD2 (6 bases). Deletions cut 5 bases from V and 6 bases from J, with 17 bases between. CDR3 size: 15 residues. Germline V gene lookup returns CDR1 PRHDT and CDR2 FYEKMQ (reference sequence). The CDR3 loop reads CASSPTGTSSNEQFF. The CDR3 region has the DNA TGTGCCAGCAGCCCGACCGGGACTTCAAGCAATGAGCAGTTCTTC.

This chain links TRBV4-1 with TRBJ2-3; 14 positions agree with TRBD2. The germline V gene encodes CDR1 MGHRA and CDR2 YSYEKL. The CDR3 runs 16 residues. With V trimmed by 2 bases and J by 5 bases, 3 bases remained unmatched. In DNA form, the CDR3 reads TGCGCCAGCAGCCAACCCGGGACTAGCGGGGGAGATACGCAGTATTTT. Translation: CASSQPGTSGGDTQYF.

This clone came up once. The CDR3 coding sequence is TGTGCCAGCAGCCAAGAAGGAGTTGAGGTCTCCTACGAGCAGTACTTC. Translation: CASSQEGVEVSYEQYF. The chain couples TRBV4-2 to TRBJ2-5; D gene uncertain. The better agreement between TRBJ2-7 and the DNA end casts doubt on the J call. CDR3 length: 16 amino acids. Germline V gene data show CDR1 as LGHNA and CDR2 as YNFKEQ.

In this sample, this clone turned up once. CDR3 sequence (DNA): TGTGCCAGCAGGGAGAGGGACAGCATCACTGAAGCTTTCTTT. Its translation: CASRERDSITEAFF. J is TRBJ1-1 and V is TRBV9; 7 nucleotides match TRBD1. Trimming took 5 bases from V and 4 from J; bases not matched to a gene: 8. The CDR3 length is 14 residues. Germline V gives CDR1 SGDLS, CDR2 YYNGEE. The full variable domain, rest sourced from reference TRBV9 and TRBJ1-1, is DSGVTQTPKHLITATGQRVTLRCSPRSGDLSVYWYQQSLDQGLQFLIQYYNGEERAKGNILERFSAQQFPDLHSELNLSSLELGDSALYFCASRERDSITEAFFGQGTRLTVV.

The gene calls are TRBV7-8 and TRBJ2-3; D is uncertain. Trimming removed 0 bases from V and 1 base from J, with 14 bases in between. The germline V gene has CDR1 SGHVS and CDR2 FQNEAQ. There are 17 residues in the CDR3. In DNA, the CDR3 is TGTGCCAGCAGCTTAGCGTCAGTGTCAGTTGGCACAGATACGCAGTATTTT. Protein product: CASSLASVSVGTDTQYF.

The rearrangement links TRBV28 to TRBJ2-5; D gene ambiguous. Germline CDR1 is MDHEN and CDR2 is SYDVKM. The CDR3 is 11 amino acids. Trimming left V 6 bases short and J 7 bases short, with 9 bases between. The CDR3 spells CASREGGTQYF. The CDR3 coding sequence is TGTGCCAGCAGGGAAGGTGGGACCCAGTACTTC.

The chain couples TRBV14 to TRBJ2-3, with 9 bases lining up with TRBD1. Germline V gene lookup returns CDR1 SGHDN and CDR2 FVKESK. V shed 0 bases and J 1 base; nucleotides not matched to a gene: 11. The CDR3 is 19 amino acids. CDR3 region: CASSQDPGQGITRTDTQYF. The DNA of the CDR3 is TGTGCCAGCAGCCAAGATCCGGGACAGGGTATCACCCGCACAGATACGCAGTATTTT.

V gene TRBV5-6 combines with J gene TRBJ2-1, with 8 bases that match TRBD1. The CDR3 sequence is 12 residues long. V dropped 3 bases and J dropped 10; count of bases not matched to a gene: 3. In germline, CDR1 is SGHDT, CDR2 YYEEEE. CDR3 sequence (DNA): TGTGCCAGCAGCTGGACAGGGTCGGAGCAGTTCTTC. This translates into CASSWTGSEQFF.

V is TRBV6-5 and J is TRBJ2-7; D is ambiguous. Per the germline V gene, CDR1 is MNHEY and CDR2 is SVGAGI. Between the trimmed V and J ends, which lost 8 bases and 6 bases, there was a span of 14 bases. The CDR3 covers 12 residues. The CDR3 coding sequence is TGTGCCAGCGGTTCAGGAATAACCGAGCAGTACTTC. The encoded protein is CASGSGITEQYF.

The V and J genes are TRBV7-8 and TRBJ1-5; 8 bases fit TRBD1. Germline V gives CDR1 SGHVS, CDR2 FQNEAQ. CDR3 length equals 17 residues. Trimming took 1 base from V and 6 from J; bases not matched to a gene: 11. In DNA, the CDR3 is TGTGCCAGCAGCTTAGAACGGACAGGGCGGGAATCTCAGCCCCAGCATTTT. Translating gives CASSLERTGRESQPQHF.

This chain uses TRBV19 with TRBJ2-5, with D possibly matching TRBD1 (5 bases). Deletions cut 2 bases from V and 5 bases from J, with 15 bases between. Germline assignment: CDR1 LNHDA and CDR2 SQIVND (reference sequence). The CDR3 has 15 residues. In DNA form, the CDR3 reads TGTGCCAGTAGTATAAGTTCTGGCAGGGCCGAGACCCAGTACTTC. Translating it yields CASSISSGRAETQYF.

This chain joins TRBV7-9 and TRBJ1-3, with 8 bases identical to TRBD1. Germline V CDR1 and CDR2: SEHNR, FQNEAQ (reference sequence). V lost 5 bases and J lost 0; bases outside the gene matches: 3. This CDR3 contains 15 residues. CDR3 residues: CASSRQGSSGNTIYF. The DNA for the CDR3 is TGTGCCAGCAGCCGACAGGGGAGCTCTGGAAACACCATATATTTT.

J is TRBJ2-1 and V is TRBV5-8, with 10 bases that match TRBD2. The germline gives CDR1 SGHTS, CDR2 YDEGEE. V was pared by 3 bases and J by 3 bases, with 12 bases of the junction left unmatched. This CDR3 is 18 amino acids long. In DNA, the CDR3 is TGTGCCAGCAGCTCCCCTGATTCTACTAGCGGGAACTACAATGAGCAGTTCTTC. This translates into CASSSPDSTSGNYNEQFF.

This clone has just one count. This sequence joins TRBV27 and TRBJ2-7, with D perhaps assigned TRBD1 or TRBD2 (5 bases each). CDR3 length: 17 amino acids. Germline V CDR1 and CDR2: MNHEY, SMNVEV (reference sequence). Trimming shortened V by 5 bases and J by 2 bases, and 22 bases separated the two germline ends. The CDR3 DNA follows: TGTGCCAGCAGTCCCGGGGCCTCTGACCCGGGGCCCTACGAGCAGTACTTC. Amino acids: CASSPGASDPGPYEQYF.

The chain employs TRBV6-5 and TRBJ2-5, with 7 bases lining up with TRBD2. The J call may be incorrect, as the DNA end agrees better with TRBJ2-7. The CDR3 extends over 15 amino acids. The germline gives CDR1 MNHEY, CDR2 SVGAGI. DNA of the CDR3: TGTGCCAGCAGCCCCGACTTAGGACTAGTCTACGAGCAGTACTTC. Protein product: CASSPDLGLVYEQYF.

The V gene is TRBV6-5, the J gene TRBJ1-5, with D perhaps matching TRBD1 (5 bases). The CDR3 is 14 residues long. V was shortened by 6 bases and J by 7 bases, with 16 bases between the two germline ends. Germline CDR1 is MNHEY and CDR2 is SVGAGI. Written as DNA, the CDR3 is TGTGCCAGCAGCCCCGGGACCCTGGGGCAGCCCCAGCATTTT. This codes for CASSPGTLGQPQHF.